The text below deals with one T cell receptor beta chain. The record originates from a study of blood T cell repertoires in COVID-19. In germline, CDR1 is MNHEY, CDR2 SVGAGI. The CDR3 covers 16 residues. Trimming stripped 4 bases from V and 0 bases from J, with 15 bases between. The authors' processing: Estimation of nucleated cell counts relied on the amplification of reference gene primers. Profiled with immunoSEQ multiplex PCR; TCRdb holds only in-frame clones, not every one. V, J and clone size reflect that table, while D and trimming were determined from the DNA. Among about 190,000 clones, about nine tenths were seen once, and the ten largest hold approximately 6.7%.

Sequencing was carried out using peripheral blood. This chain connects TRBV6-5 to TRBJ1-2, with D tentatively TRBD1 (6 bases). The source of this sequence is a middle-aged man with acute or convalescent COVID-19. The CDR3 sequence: CASSSTNEGANYGYTF. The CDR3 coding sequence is TGTGCCAGCAGTTCTACAAATGAGGGGGCTAACTATGGCTACACCTTC.